Shown below are 2 T cell receptor beta chains from a single sample sequenced in a study of Ad26.COV2.S vaccination and SARS-CoV-2 variants (dated by TCRdb to about 2021). The intended sense of this specimen's treatment or condition label: over 15 received Ad26.COV2.S at low or high dose, single or two shots; 5 received placebo; per-sample allocation not given. For vaccine and placebo recipients, repertoires were sequenced using samples collected on day 63 after the first injection. The library was prepared using the immunoSEQ multiplex PCR assay. TCRdb's version of the immuneACCESS table is confined to in-frame rearrangements and falls short of the full clone set. An unresolved V gene accounts for under half of the shortfall where checked; the remainder is of unknown origin. In this sample the table shows 350,000 to 600,000 clones, 80% to 90% of which occur a single time. About 1.5% of the sample lies in the top ten.

Sequences were derived from peripheral blood, sampled in a trial of Ad26.COV2.S vaccine versus placebo. The receptors were sampled from a person aged 18-60 years who received the Ad26.COV2.S COVID-19 vaccine or a placebo.

The gene calls are TRBV28 and TRBJ2-1; 9 bases line up with TRBD2. The V gene's germline CDR1 is MDHEN and CDR2 SYDVKM. With 6 bases clipped from V and 8 bases from J, the junction kept 5 bases outside the gene matches. The CDR3 extends over 13 amino acids. Here the CDR3 reads CASRPSGTDEQFF. Written as DNA, the CDR3 is TGTGCCAGCAGGCCTAGCGGGACGGATGAGCAGTTCTTC.

The rearrangement links TRBV3-1 (or the pseudogene TRBV3-2) to TRBJ2-4; TRBD1 agrees at 9 bases. The junction had 2 bases not matched to a gene; V was cut back by 5 bases and J by 0 bases. Per the germline V gene, CDR1 is LGHDT and CDR2 is YNNKEL (reference sequence). The CDR3 loop spans 15 amino acids. The CDR3 nucleotides read TGTGCCAGCAGCGGACAGGGGCTAGCCAAAAACATTCAGTACTTC. As protein: CASSGQGLAKNIQYF.